This is a list of T cell receptor beta chains from one sample in a study of memory CD4+ T cells and cytomegalovirus serostatus. Libraries were prepared by immunoSEQ multiplex PCR; TCRdb keeps only in-frame clonotypes and omits some of them. This sample carries about 58,000 clones, 82% of them seen once, and the ten largest clones take roughly 0.5%. The sequencing input was memory CD4+ T cells from blood. These receptor sequences come from an adult in good health and CMV-seronegative. Some clones in this sample may be carry-over from other donors' samples. Both conserved end residues are part of each CDR3. A D gene is named only where the DNA matches it firmly. Clone size is not always given. Where it is, it says once, few, many or a class for expanded clones.

>-|TRBJ1-1|TRBV5-1|-
CASSLQGGPVAEAFF
TGCGCCAGCAGCTTGCAAGGGGGGCCGGTGGCTGAAGCTTTCTTT
>-|TRBJ2-4|TRBV7-2|-
CASSLRRAGLKNIQYF
TGTGCCAGCAGCTTACGGAGAGCGGGCCTCAAAAACATTCAGTACTTC
>-|TRBJ2-1|TRBV4-2|-
CASSQGLERVSYNEQFF
TGTGCCAGCAGCCAAGGGTTGGAGCGGGTATCCTACAATGAGCAGTTCTTC
>-|TRBJ1-2|TRBV6-6|-
CASSPGGSGYTF
TGTGCCAGCAGCCCCGGCGGGTCGGGCTACACCTTC
>TRBD2|TRBJ2-7|TRBV10-2|-
CASSDEGLAGGGEQYF
TGCGCCAGCAGTGATGAAGGGCTAGCGGGAGGTGGAGAGCAGTACTTC
>-|TRBJ1-6|TRBV28|-
CASSASPGHSVGSPLHF
TGTGCCAGCAGTGCCTCACCGGGACACAGCGTTGGGTCACCCCTCCACTTT
>-|TRBJ2-7|TRBV30|-
CAWRDMNPYEQYF
TGTGCCTGGAGGGACATGAATCCCTACGAGCAGTACTTC
>-|TRBJ1-1|TRBV18|-
CASSPLAAGRSFF
TGTGCCAGCTCACCACTGGCGGCAGGGCGGTCTTTCTTT
>-|TRBJ1-1|TRBV7-2|-
CASSLDAGVRGTEAFF
TGTGCCAGCAGCTTAGACGCGGGGGTCCGGGGGACTGAAGCTTTCTTT
>-|TRBJ1-3|TRBV10-1|-
CASSVSTGSGNTIYF
TGCGCCAGCAGTGTCTCGACAGGCTCTGGAAACACCATATATTTT
>-|TRBJ1-1|TRBV29-1|-
CSVEDMGPLNTEAFF
TGCAGCGTTGAAGATATGGGCCCACTGAACACTGAAGCTTTCTTT
>TRBD2|TRBJ2-1|TRBV5-1|-
CASSLVAGGLINEQFF
TGCGCCAGCAGCTTGGTAGCGGGAGGCCTAATCAATGAGCAGTTCTTC
>-|TRBJ2-3|TRBV2|-
CASSPRDRADTQYF
TGTGCCAGCAGTCCCAGGGACCGAGCCGATACGCAGTATTTT
>-|TRBJ2-3|TRBV21-1|-
CASSKALEKERTDTQYF
TGTGCCAGCAGCAAAGCGCTTGAAAAGGAACGCACAGATACGCAGTATTTT
>-|TRBJ1-5|TRBV30|-
CAWSRDTNQPQHF
TGTGCCTGGAGTCGGGACACCAATCAGCCCCAGCATTTT
>-|TRBJ1-5|TRBV30|-
CAWSSDSNQPQHF
TGTGCCTGGAGTTCGGATAGCAATCAGCCCCAGCATTTT
>-|TRBJ2-7|TRBV7-6|-
CASSLRGSGPYEQYF
TGTGCCAGCAGCTTACGTGGCAGCGGTCCCTACGAGCAGTACTTC
>-|TRBJ1-4|TRBV7-2|-
CASSREAGTNEKLFF
TGTGCCAGCAGCAGAGAGGCGGGAACTAATGAAAAACTGTTTTTT
>-|TRBJ1-2|TRBV6-4|few
CASSDSVDRWRGKSRGDGYTF
TGTGCCAGCAGTGACTCGGTAGACCGGTGGAGGGGGAAGTCGAGGGGGGATGGCTACACCTTC
>-|TRBJ2-7|TRBV28|-
CASSLGGSTDEQYF
TGTGCCAGCAGTTTAGGAGGGAGTACGGACGAGCAGTACTTC
>TRBD1|TRBJ1-1|TRBV2|-
CASNDRGAFF
TGTGCCAGCAACGACAGGGGGGCTTTCTTT
>-|TRBJ1-5|TRBV28|-
CASRGGNSNQPQHF
TGTGCCAGCAGGGGGGGTAATAGCAATCAGCCCCAGCATTTT
>-|TRBJ2-3|TRBV28|-
CASSQPRTRLTDTQYF
TGTGCCAGCAGTCAGCCCCGGACACGCCTCACAGATACGCAGTATTTT
>-|TRBJ2-3|TRBV18|-
CASSPRSSTDTQYF
TGTGCCAGCTCACCACGGTCTAGCACAGATACGCAGTATTTT
>TRBD1|TRBJ1-1|TRBV20-1|-
CSAGPDREAFF
TGCAGTGCCGGCCCGGACAGGGAGGCTTTCTTT
>-|TRBJ2-7|TRBV21-1|-
CASSPAGRPSGNEQYF
TGTGCCAGCAGCCCAGCAGGTAGGCCTAGCGGGAACGAGCAGTACTTC
>TRBD2|TRBJ2-5|TRBV7-9|-
CASSSSGTRIQETQYF
TGTGCCAGCAGCTCTTCCGGGACTAGGATACAAGAGACCCAGTACTTC
>-|TRBJ2-3|TRBV5-5|once
CASSFWTDTQYF
TGTGCCAGCAGCTTCTGGACAGATACGCAGTATTTT
>-|TRBJ1-5|TRBV7-2|-
CASSLWGESQPQHF
TGTGCCAGCAGCTTATGGGGGGAGAGTCAGCCCCAGCATTTT
>-|TRBJ2-1|TRBV20-1|-
CSASRGNEQFF
TGCAGTGCTAGTCGGGGGAATGAGCAGTTCTTC
>TRBD1|TRBJ2-7|TRBV28|-
CASSFPGTGRAEQYF
TGTGCCAGCAGTTTCCCCGGGACAGGACGGGCCGAGCAGTACTTC
>-|TRBJ2-3|TRBV29-1|-
CSVEGGTDGTDTQYF
TGCAGCGTTGAAGGCGGGACAGATGGCACAGATACGCAGTATTTT
>TRBD2|TRBJ2-1|TRBV7-2|-
CASSLSPTSGAREQFF
TGTGCCAGCAGCTTATCTCCCACTAGCGGAGCTCGGGAGCAGTTCTTC
>TRBD1|TRBJ2-7|TRBV12-5|-
CASGPGQGSSYEQYF
TGTGCTAGTGGTCCCGGACAGGGGAGCTCCTACGAGCAGTACTTC
>-|TRBJ1-1|TRBV28|-
CASSLVGNTEAFF
TGTGCCAGCAGTTTGGTTGGGAACACTGAAGCTTTCTTT
>TRBD1|TRBJ2-7|TRBV19|few
CASRLDRGLTYEQYF
TGTGCCAGTAGGCTAGACAGGGGGCTTACCTACGAGCAGTACTTC
>-|TRBJ1-4|TRBV7-2|-
CASSLDGGWGEKLFF
TGTGCCAGCAGCTTAGACGGGGGCTGGGGTGAAAAACTGTTTTTT
>-|TRBJ1-5|TRBV2|-
CAGGRESGNQPQHF
TGTGCCGGGGGGAGAGAGTCGGGCAATCAGCCCCAGCATTTT
>-|TRBJ1-1|TRBV18|-
CASSPPVAGTEAFF
TGTGCCAGCTCACCTCCCGTGGCAGGCACTGAAGCTTTCTTT
>TRBD2|TRBJ2-7|TRBV5-4|-
CASSLGAGGSYEQYF
TGTGCCAGCAGCTTGGGGGCGGGGGGCTCCTACGAGCAGTACTTC
>-|TRBJ2-2|TRBV27|-
CASSSPGNWAGELFF
TGTGCCAGCAGTTCACCGGGAAATTGGGCCGGGGAGCTGTTTTTT
>-|TRBJ2-7|TRBV29-1|medium-sized
CSVEPAGDYEQYF
TGCAGCGTTGAACCGGCAGGTGACTACGAGCAGTACTTC
>TRBD1|TRBJ2-5|TRBV4-1|-
CASSPGPGTGGAETQYF
TGCGCCAGCAGCCCAGGACCAGGGACAGGGGGAGCAGAGACCCAGTACTTC
>-|TRBJ1-4|TRBV27|-
CASSLYRRVGNEKLFF
TGTGCCAGCAGTTTATATAGGAGGGTAGGGAATGAAAAACTGTTTTTT
>-|TRBJ1-4|TRBV20-1|-
CSAVGGYGLFF
TGCAGTGCCGTAGGGGGGTATGGACTGTTTTTT
>TRBD1|TRBJ2-7|TRBV6-1|-
CASKTGGGEQYF
TGTGCCAGCAAGACAGGGGGCGGTGAGCAGTACTTC
>-|TRBJ1-1|TRBV30|-
CAWSNGRNTEAFF
TGTGCCTGGAGTAACGGACGGAACACTGAAGCTTTCTTT
>-|TRBJ1-2|TRBV28|-
CASSSLQGRAYNYGYTF
TGTGCCAGCAGTTCCCTCCAGGGCAGGGCGTATAACTATGGCTACACCTTC